A selection of T cell receptor beta chains follows, all from one sample in a study of chemoradiotherapy in HPV16-positive cancers. Profiled with immunoSEQ multiplex PCR; TCRdb holds only in-frame clones, not every one. The data hold roughly 3,900 clones, with about 72% observed a single time. The input for sequencing was tumor tissue, taken from a patient who underwent chemoradiotherapy. The receptor source for this set is a human donor with HPV-associated anogenital cancer. CDR3s include the opening cysteine and the closing phenylalanine or tryptophan. A D gene is named only where the DNA matches it firmly. The size field is filled for only some rows; it gives once, few, many or a size class.

d_gene	v_gene	abundance	j_gene	CDR3aa	CDR3nt
TRBD1	TRBV18	NA	TRBJ1-4	CASSPRTGDSNEKLFF	TGTGCCAGCTCACCAAGGACAGGGGATTCGAACGAAAAACTGTTTTTT
NA	TRBV5-6	NA	TRBJ2-7	CASSLRRFYEQYF	TGTGCCAGCAGCTTGAGGAGGTTCTACGAGCAGTACTTC
NA	TRBV5-1	NA	TRBJ2-3	CASSLDGSDTQYF	TGCGCCAGCAGCTTGGACGGGTCAGATACGCAGTATTTT
NA	TRBV10-1	NA	TRBJ2-3	CASSEGGRDTQYF	TGCGCCAGCAGTGAAGGGGGGAGGGATACGCAGTATTTT
TRBD1	TRBV7-9	NA	TRBJ1-4	CASSSGGQMREKLFF	TGTGCCAGCAGCTCCGGGGGACAGATGCGTGAAAAACTGTTTTTT
NA	TRBV18	NA	TRBJ2-3	CASSPPRSSLADTQYF	TGTGCCAGCTCACCACCACGATCTAGTTTGGCAGATACGCAGTATTTT
TRBD2	TRBV6-1	NA	TRBJ2-3	CASSELAGGPDTQYF	TGTGCCAGCAGTGAACTAGCGGGGGGGCCAGATACGCAGTATTTT
NA	TRBV11-3	NA	TRBJ2-3	CASSNFGAGTQYF	TGTGCCAGCAGTAACTTTGGGGCAGGTACGCAGTATTTT
NA	TRBV7-9	NA	TRBJ2-5	CASSLAQETQYF	TGTGCCAGCAGCTTAGCGCAAGAGACCCAGTACTTC
TRBD2	TRBV12-5	NA	TRBJ2-7	CASGLGLAGAYEQYF	TGTGCTAGTGGTTTGGGACTAGCGGGAGCCTACGAGCAGTACTTC
NA	TRBV19	NA	TRBJ1-5	CASTPGTFINQPQHF	TGTGCCAGTACCCCCGGGACATTCATAAATCAGCCCCAGCATTTT
TRBD2	TRBV7-9	NA	TRBJ2-7	CASSLDIGLAGKSSYEQYF	TGTGCCAGCAGCTTAGACATTGGGCTAGCGGGGAAGAGCTCCTACGAGCAGTACTTC
TRBD1	TRBV29-1	NA	TRBJ1-6	CSASTGHNSPLHF	TGCAGCGCATCGACAGGGCACAATTCACCCCTCCACTTT
TRBD1	TRBV13	NA	TRBJ2-5	CASSNPTGELETQYF	TGTGCCAGCAGCAACCCGACAGGGGAATTAGAGACCCAGTACTTC
NA	TRBV25-1	NA	TRBJ1-1	CASSENQGEAFF	TGTGCCAGCAGTGAAAATCAGGGTGAAGCTTTCTTT
NA	TRBV27	medium-sized	TRBJ2-1	CASRTGYNEQFF	TGTGCCAGTCGGACGGGATACAATGAGCAGTTCTTC
NA	TRBV5-1	NA	TRBJ1-1	CASSLEGHRYEAFF	TGCGCCAGCAGCTTGGAGGGGCACAGATATGAAGCTTTCTTT
TRBD1	TRBV14	NA	TRBJ1-1	CASSQDRTGKAFF	TGTGCCAGCAGCCAAGATAGGACAGGGAAAGCTTTCTTT
TRBD1	TRBV11-2	NA	TRBJ2-3	CASSVPGQGAGTQYF	TGTGCCAGCAGCGTACCGGGACAGGGGGCAGGTACGCAGTATTTT
NA	TRBV7-6	NA	TRBJ2-7	CASSGSVNSYEQYF	TGTGCCAGCTCCGGATCCGTGAACTCCTACGAGCAGTACTTC
TRBD1	TRBV2	few	TRBJ1-1	CASRDGQGGTEAFF	TGTGCCAGCAGAGACGGACAGGGGGGCACTGAAGCTTTCTTT
NA	TRBV11-2	NA	TRBJ1-3	CASSLWGRTSGNTIYF	TGTGCCAGCAGCCTGTGGGGCAGGACCTCTGGAAACACCATATATTTT
TRBD2	TRBV5-1	NA	TRBJ2-1	CASSEERLAGLYNEQFF	TGCGCCAGCAGCGAGGAAAGACTAGCGGGGTTATACAATGAGCAGTTCTTC
NA	TRBV7-9	once	TRBJ1-4	CASGAEQGYEKLFF	TGTGCCAGCGGCGCTGAACAGGGATATGAAAAACTGTTTTTT
TRBD2	TRBV10-3	NA	TRBJ2-3	CAINSNGRSTDTQYF	TGTGCCATCAATTCTAACGGGAGGTCCACAGATACGCAGTATTTT
TRBD1	TRBV6-1	few	TRBJ1-2	CASSGDRSNRNYGYTF	TGTGCCAGCAGTGGGGACAGGTCGAATCGGAACTATGGCTACACCTTC
NA	TRBV28	NA	TRBJ1-2	CASSLRADNYGYTF	TGTGCCAGCAGTTTAAGGGCGGATAACTATGGCTACACCTTC
NA	TRBV5-4	NA	TRBJ2-3	CASSLVADTDTQYF	TGTGCCAGCAGCTTGGTGGCGGACACAGATACGCAGTATTTT
NA	TRBV2	few	TRBJ1-6	CASSEDSRSFYNSPLHF	TGTGCCAGCAGCGAGGACAGCCGGAGCTTCTATAATTCACCCCTCCACTTT
NA	TRBV28	few	TRBJ1-5	CASSLFSTQVRQPQHF	TGTGCCAGCAGTTTATTCTCCACCCAGGTGAGACAGCCCCAGCATTTT
NA	TRBV28	few	TRBJ2-6	CASRRASGANVLTF	TGTGCCAGCAGGAGGGCCTCTGGGGCCAACGTCCTGACTTTC
NA	TRBV10-1	NA	TRBJ2-5	CASSDGRGTETQYF	TGCGCCAGCAGTGACGGTCGGGGTACGGAGACCCAGTACTTC
NA	TRBV6-1	NA	TRBJ2-7	CASRESGMPTYEQYF	TGTGCCAGCAGAGAGTCAGGTATGCCCACCTACGAGCAGTACTTC
TRBD1	TRBV10-3	NA	TRBJ1-2	CAISGDRRGYTF	TGTGCCATCAGTGGGGACAGGCGAGGCTACACCTTC
NA	TRBV4-2	NA	TRBJ1-2	CASSQGVPGSDGYTF	TGTGCCAGCAGCCAAGGGGTCCCAGGGAGTGATGGCTACACCTTC
TRBD1	TRBV30	NA	TRBJ2-1	CAWSSGTGSYNEQFF	TGTGCCTGGAGCTCCGGGACAGGCTCCTACAATGAGCAGTTCTTC
NA	TRBV6-5	NA	TRBJ2-5	CASSSSWGAGGETQYF	TGTGCCAGCAGTTCCTCCTGGGGGGCGGGTGGAGAGACCCAGTACTTC
TRBD1	TRBV6-1	NA	TRBJ1-1	CASSEGTGWNTEAFF	TGTGCCAGCAGTGAGGGGACAGGGTGGAACACTGAAGCTTTCTTT
NA	TRBV6-6	NA	TRBJ2-5	CASSYWGSEGQETQYF	TGTGCCAGCAGTTACTGGGGATCAGAGGGCCAAGAGACCCAGTACTTC
NA	TRBV2	NA	TRBJ1-3	CASTTGRYSGNTIYF	TGTGCCAGCACGACAGGACGTTACTCTGGAAACACCATATATTTT
NA	TRBV5-1	NA	TRBJ2-3	CASSLPTGRGTDTQYF	TGCGCCAGCAGCTTGCCGACAGGGAGGGGCACAGATACGCAGTATTTT
TRBD2	TRBV6-6	NA	TRBJ2-3	CASSTLAGGSTDTQYF	TGTGCCAGCAGTACCCTAGCGGGGGGCAGCACAGATACGCAGTATTTT
NA	TRBV5-1	NA	TRBJ2-2	CASSLAATGELFF	TGCGCCAGCAGCTTAGCGGCTACCGGGGAGCTGTTTTTT
NA	TRBV9	NA	TRBJ1-1	CASSVTGNTEAFF	TGTGCCAGCAGCGTCACAGGGAACACTGAAGCTTTCTTT
TRBD2	TRBV11-2	few	TRBJ2-1	CASSFGLAEVKFF	TGTGCCAGCAGCTTTGGACTAGCCGAGGTCAAGTTCTTC
NA	TRBV7-6	once	TRBJ2-5	CASSRQDGETQYF	TGTGCCAGCAGCCGACAGGATGGGGAGACCCAGTACTTC